These 24 T cell receptor beta chains were all obtained from the same sample, sequenced in a study of shared T cell receptors in the human thymus. Here immunoSEQ multiplex PCR was the method, and the copy in TCRdb shows in-frame clones only, minus some. The top ten clones hold about 0.013% of a sample with just under 550,000 clones, around 78% of them seen once. These records were also assigned to another study, of human thymus T cells.

Material: thymocytes. All receptors derive from a boy under two years old with a congenital heart defect.

The chain is built from TRBV28 and TRBJ1-3; tentative D call: TRBD1 (5 bases). Deletions cut 6 bases from V and 4 bases from J, with 19 bases between. The CDR3 has 16 amino acids. CDR1 MDHEN and CDR2 SYDVKM come from the germline V gene. The chain's CDR3 is CASSWGVGVRGNTIYF. The CDR3 coding sequence is TGTGCCAGCAGCTGGGGGGTAGGGGTGCGGGGAAACACCATATATTTT.

The chain joins TRBV11-2 to TRBJ2-1; 8 bases match TRBD1. CDR1 is SGHAT and CDR2 is FQNNGV in the germline V gene. The ends lost 2 bases at V and 3 bases at J; junction bases unmatched: 3. CDR3 size: 15 residues. CDR3 in amino acids: CASSLITGGYNEQFF. The DNA of the CDR3 is TGTGCCAGCAGCTTAATAACAGGGGGCTACAATGAGCAGTTCTTC.

This chain connects TRBV18 to TRBJ2-7; 8 bases match TRBD1. Per the germline V gene, CDR1 is KGHSH and CDR2 is LQKENI. The junction had 11 bases not matched to a gene; V was cut back by 4 bases and J by 6 bases. This CDR3 is 15 amino acids long. The DNA of the CDR3 is TGTGCCAGCTCACACGACAGGGGACACCTCTCCGAGCAGTACTTC. This sequence encodes CASSHDRGHLSEQYF.

CDR3 protein: CASSLSREYTGGPLNTEAFF. CDR3 DNA: TGTGCCAGCAGTTTAAGTCGAGAATATACAGGGGGCCCGCTGAACACTGAAGCTTTCTTT. V gene TRBV28 combines with J gene TRBJ1-1, with 9 bases matching TRBD1. With V trimmed by 2 bases and J by 0 bases, 16 bases remained unmatched. Germline-derived CDR1 and CDR2 are MDHEN and SYDVKM. The CDR3 has 20 amino acids.

The chain joins TRBV5-6 to TRBJ2-1; tentative D call: TRBD2 (6 bases). Between the trimmed V and J ends, which lost 2 bases and 4 bases, there was a span of 16 bases. The germline gives CDR1 SGHDT, CDR2 YYEEEE. The CDR3 sequence is 16 residues long. This CDR3 reads CASSFREPKPYNEQFF. The CDR3 DNA follows: TGTGCCAGCAGCTTCCGGGAGCCAAAACCGTACAATGAGCAGTTCTTC.

The chain has TRBV28 and TRBJ2-7, with 8 bases matching TRBD2. CDR1 MDHEN and CDR2 SYDVKM come from the germline V gene. J lost 0 bases, V lost 3 bases, and 10 bases had no gene match. The CDR3 totals 17 residues. The CDR3 DNA follows: TGTGCCAGCAGTTTGGGCCCCTGGCGGGAGGTCTCCTACGAGCAGTACTTC. It yields the protein CASSLGPWREVSYEQYF.

This clone was picked up a small number of times. The chain couples TRBV9 to TRBJ1-1; 7 positions match TRBD1. Germline values: CDR1 SGDLS, CDR2 YYNGEE. This CDR3 is 15 amino acids long. V trimming: 4 bases; J trimming: 2 bases; junction bases outside the gene matches: 8. The DNA of the CDR3 is TGTGCCAGCAGCTCTCGGGACAGTTCCAACACTGAAGCTTTCTTT. This gives the protein CASSSRDSSNTEAFF.

The chain employs TRBV5-8 and TRBJ2-1; 13 bases are shared with TRBD2. The CDR3 is 15 residues long. Trimming at V came to 5 bases and at J to 5 bases, leaving 4 bases not matched to a gene. Germline V CDR1 and CDR2: SGHTS, YDEGEE. For the CDR3, the DNA is TGTGCCAGCAGACTTACTAGCGGGAGGGACAATGAGCAGTTCTTC. The encoded protein is CASRLTSGRDNEQFF.

The genes are TRBV18 and TRBJ2-3; 7 nucleotides match TRBD2. Germline CDR1 is KGHSH and CDR2 is LQKENI. The CDR3 runs to 15 residues. The ends lost 1 base at V and 3 bases at J; junction bases unmatched: 4. DNA of the CDR3: TGTGCCAGCTCACCACTTTCGGGAGGAACAGATACGCAGTATTTT. It is translated as CASSPLSGGTDTQYF.

The chain combines TRBV10-1 with TRBJ2-1, with D perhaps matching TRBD1 (6 bases). This CDR3 has 15 residues. CDR1 is WNHNN, CDR2 SYGVQD, per germline (reference sequence). Trimming left V 6 bases short and J 0 bases short, with 12 bases between. In DNA, the CDR3 is TGCGCCAGCAGCCCGGACAGAGTCTCCTACAATGAGCAGTTCTTC. Translating gives CASSPDRVSYNEQFF.

J is TRBJ2-7 and V is TRBV15; weak D call: TRBD1 (5 bases). This CDR3 has 15 residues. Trimming left V 2 bases short and J 0 bases short, with 11 bases between. The germline V gene encodes CDR1 LNHNV and CDR2 YYDKDF (reference sequence). The CDR3 DNA follows: TGTGCCACCAGCAGAAGGGGTTCCCTCTCCTACGAGCAGTACTTC. Translated: CATSRRGSLSYEQYF.

This clone showed up just once. The chain carries TRBV27 and TRBJ2-5; TRBD2 is a possible D gene (5 bases). The V and J ends lost 0 bases and 5 bases respectively, with 13 bases between them. The germline V gene encodes CDR1 MNHEY and CDR2 SMNVEV (reference sequence). The CDR3 runs to 15 residues. The CDR3 region has the DNA TGTGCCAGCAGTTTATCACCGGGAATTTCCGAGACCCAGTACTTC. It encodes CASSLSPGISETQYF.

The chain combines TRBV4-3 with TRBJ2-1, with TRBD2 matching over 11 bases. Germline loops: CDR1 LGHNA, CDR2 YSLEER. The CDR3 runs to 17 residues. After removal of 1 base from V and 3 bases from J, the junction contained 5 bases not matched to a gene. The CDR3 nucleotides are TGCGCCAGCAGCCAAGTCGTAGGGACTAGCGGCTACAATGAGCAGTTCTTC. Translating gives CASSQVVGTSGYNEQFF.

This clone was seen a few times. The V call is TRBV5-1, the J call TRBJ1-2; D not certain. V gave up 6 bases and J gave up 3 bases, with 18 bases separating them. Per the germline V gene, CDR1 is SGHRS and CDR2 is YFSETQ. The CDR3 spans 15 residues. CDR3 in amino acids: CASTKFPQRYYGYTF. The CDR3 DNA reads as TGCGCCAGCACAAAATTCCCCCAGCGATACTATGGCTACACCTTC.

V gene TRBV25-1 combines with J gene TRBJ2-3, with 7 bases fitting TRBD1. Germline V gene sequence: CDR1 MGHDK, CDR2 SYGVNS. Unmatched junction bases numbered 11, after V lost 7 bases and J lost 4 bases. The CDR3 extends over 15 amino acids. The chain's CDR3 is CASTETGQNPDTQYF. In nucleotides, the CDR3 is TGTGCCAGCACCGAAACGGGACAGAACCCAGATACGCAGTATTTT.

Regarding this clone: Different DNA sequences within this sample yield the same CDR3. The CDR3 loop is CASSVAGLAGGVGQETQYF. The CDR3, as DNA: TGTGCCAGCAGCGTAGCTGGTCTAGCGGGAGGTGTAGGCCAAGAGACCCAGTACTTC. The chain links TRBV9 to TRBJ2-5; 11 nucleotides line up with TRBD2. CDR1 and CDR2 (germline): SGDLS, YYNGEE. This CDR3 region has 19 residues. The trim removed 0 bases at V and 1 base at J, leaving 11 bases unmatched.

The chain has TRBV27 and TRBJ2-6; D is undetermined. The CDR3 spans 13 residues. V was shortened by 5 bases and J by 0 bases, with 2 bases between the two germline ends. Germline values: CDR1 MNHEY, CDR2 SMNVEV (reference sequence). DNA for the CDR3: TGTGCCAGCAGTCTCTCTGGGGCCAACGTCCTGACTTTC. Its protein product is CASSLSGANVLTF.

The rearrangement links TRBV7-2 to TRBJ1-2; TRBD1 matches at 7 bases. V lost 5 bases and J lost 4; bases outside the gene matches: 7. Looked up from germline, CDR1 is SGHTA and CDR2 is FQGNSA. CDR3 length: 14 residues. CDR3 in DNA: TGTGCCAGCAGCCATGACAGGGATGGCTATGGCTACACCTTC. This gives the protein CASSHDRDGYGYTF.

The chain has TRBV2 and TRBJ2-7; TRBD2 aligns across 10 bases. In germline, CDR1 is SNHLY, CDR2 FYNNEI. The V and J ends lost 3 bases and 3 bases, in that order; junction bases with no gene match: 5. The CDR3 totals 15 residues. The CDR3 spells CASSELAGEGYEQYF. CDR3 in DNA: TGTGCCAGCAGTGAGCTAGCGGGAGAGGGCTACGAGCAGTACTTC.

The chain recombines TRBV7-9 with TRBJ2-3, with D uncertain. This CDR3 has 14 residues. V lost 2 bases to trimming and J lost 2 bases, with 8 bases between them. CDR1 is SEHNR, CDR2 FQNEAQ, per germline (reference sequence). The CDR3 coding sequence is TGTGCCAGCAGCTTACGGTACTTCACAGATACGCAGTATTTT. Translating it yields CASSLRYFTDTQYF.

In its sample, this clone was seen once. The rearrangement joins TRBV27 to TRBJ2-7; a weak D match, TRBD1 (5 bases). The V end was cut by 1 base, the J end by 2 bases, with 15 bases between. Germline CDR1 and CDR2: MNHEY and SMNVEV (reference sequence). The CDR3 is 16 amino acids. The CDR3 DNA reads TGTGCCAGCAGTTTATGTCGAGCGACAGAACCCTACGAGCAGTACTTC. Amino acid sequence: CASSLCRATEPYEQYF.

This clone was seen only a few times. V and J are TRBV28 and TRBJ2-1; a possible D gene is TRBD1 (5 bases). V shed 2 bases and J shed 3 bases, with 14 bases lying between them. The CDR3 is 16 amino acids. Germline CDR1 and CDR2: MDHEN and SYDVKM. The CDR3 DNA sequence: TGTGCCAGCAGTTTACACAGGCCCCCCCTCTACAATGAGCAGTTCTTC. Encoded protein: CASSLHRPPLYNEQFF.

As DNA, the CDR3 is TGTGCCAGCAGACTCACAGGGGGCGGAGGCTACACCTTC. Protein sequence: CASRLTGGGGYTF. The rearrangement links TRBV6-6 to TRBJ1-2; the match to TRBD1 covers 9 bases. The CDR3 contains 13 residues. Germline trimming cut 6 bases from V and 8 bases from J; bases unmatched to any gene: 7. Per germline, CDR1 MNHNY and CDR2 SVGAGI (reference sequence).

CDR3 bases: TGTGCCAGCAGCTTATCATCCGCCAGGTATTGGCGAGAACTGTTTTTT. Encoded protein: CASSLSSARYWRELFF. This rearrangement joins TRBV7-6 to TRBJ1-4; D is undetermined. From germline, CDR1 is SGHVS and CDR2 FNYEAQ. The CDR3 runs to 16 residues. Trimming removed 2 bases at V and 12 bases at J, with 22 bases between.